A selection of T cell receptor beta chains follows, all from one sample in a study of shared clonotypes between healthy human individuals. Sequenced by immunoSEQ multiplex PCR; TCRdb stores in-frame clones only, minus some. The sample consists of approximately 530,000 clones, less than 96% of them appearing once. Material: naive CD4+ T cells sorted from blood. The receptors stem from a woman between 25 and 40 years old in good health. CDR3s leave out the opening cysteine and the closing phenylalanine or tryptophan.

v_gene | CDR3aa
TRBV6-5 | ASRTSGNSYEQY
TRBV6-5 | ASSYGGAGIYEQY
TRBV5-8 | ASKKGLAGTQGFGEQY
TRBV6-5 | ASTKNTEAF
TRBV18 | ASSPSGGSGANVLT
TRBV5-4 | ASSLKVAGGVYQETQY
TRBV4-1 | ASSQKQEKGLREKLF
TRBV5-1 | ASSSDRDREQY
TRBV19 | ASSSMDRAFYGYT
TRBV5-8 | ASSLALGLPTPYEQY
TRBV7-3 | ASSASGTILSGYT
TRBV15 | ATSSQKVAGGNEQY
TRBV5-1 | ASSLLGHHEAF
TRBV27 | ASSSPGRLGAQY
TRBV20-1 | SAGRGAQY
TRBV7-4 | ASSFDYSYEQY
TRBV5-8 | ASSLGRAGNQPQH
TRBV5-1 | ASSLGDTKNIQY
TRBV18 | ASSPQGQAKTYEQY
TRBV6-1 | ASSEIGRTSYNEQF
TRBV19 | ASSIAGLAGAIEQY
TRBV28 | ASQKTDYGYT
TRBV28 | ASSQTLGTGENIQY
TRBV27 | ASSRTSGSYNEQF
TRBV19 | ASRRRVQIATNEKLF
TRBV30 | AWAPGLAVRGTQY
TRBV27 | ASSYGRALNEQF
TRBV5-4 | ASSYKTSGKETQY
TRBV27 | ASSDRGLGNQPQH
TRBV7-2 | ASSLSRDSLYEQY
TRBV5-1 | ASSLPGAYEQY
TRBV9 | ASSASIASGPMKQF
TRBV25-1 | ASSGQETQY
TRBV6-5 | ASRSPWTSAHEQY
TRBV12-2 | ASRLPAILARFNTGELF
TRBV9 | ASSVGYTGPGEKLF
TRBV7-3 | ASSLRGAGSTDTQY
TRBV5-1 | ASSSPPGLAGAVRETQY
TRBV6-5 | ASWYPGGETEAF
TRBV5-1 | ASSLGVGGYEQY
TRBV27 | ASSSRQGPYEQY
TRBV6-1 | ASSGQGSVDNQPQH
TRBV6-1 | ASSELYGELF